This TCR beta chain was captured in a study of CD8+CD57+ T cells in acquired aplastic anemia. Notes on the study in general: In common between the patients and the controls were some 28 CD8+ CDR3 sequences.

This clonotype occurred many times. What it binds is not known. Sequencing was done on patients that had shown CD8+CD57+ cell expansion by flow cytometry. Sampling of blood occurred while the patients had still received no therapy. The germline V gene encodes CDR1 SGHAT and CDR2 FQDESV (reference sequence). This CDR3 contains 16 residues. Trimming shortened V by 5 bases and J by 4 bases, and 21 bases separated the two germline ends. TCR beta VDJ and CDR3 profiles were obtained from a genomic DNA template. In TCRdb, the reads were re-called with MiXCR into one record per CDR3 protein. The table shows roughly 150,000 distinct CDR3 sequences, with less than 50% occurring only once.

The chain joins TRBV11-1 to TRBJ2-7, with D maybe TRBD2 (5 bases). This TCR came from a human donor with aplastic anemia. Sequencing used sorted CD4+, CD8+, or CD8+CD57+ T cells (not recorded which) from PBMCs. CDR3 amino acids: CASSPSLRNRLYEQYF. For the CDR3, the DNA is TGTGCCAGCAGCCCTAGCCTCCGGAACCGACTGTACGAGCAGTACTTC.